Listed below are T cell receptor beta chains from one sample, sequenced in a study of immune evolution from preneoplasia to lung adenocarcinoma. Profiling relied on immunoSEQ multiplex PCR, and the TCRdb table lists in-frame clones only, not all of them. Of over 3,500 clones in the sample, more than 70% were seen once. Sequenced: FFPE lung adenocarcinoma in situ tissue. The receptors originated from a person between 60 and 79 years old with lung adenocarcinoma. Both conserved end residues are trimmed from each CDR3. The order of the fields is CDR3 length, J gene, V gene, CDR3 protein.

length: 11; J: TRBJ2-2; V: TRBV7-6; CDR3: ASSLRGTGELF
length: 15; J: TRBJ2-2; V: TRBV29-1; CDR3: SVARTSGSANTGELF
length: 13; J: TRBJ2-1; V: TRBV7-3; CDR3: ASSLGASGNNEQF
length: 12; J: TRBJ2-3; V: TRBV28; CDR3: ASSFLAGTDTQY
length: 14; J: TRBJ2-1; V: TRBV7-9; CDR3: ASSLSSGGIYNEQF
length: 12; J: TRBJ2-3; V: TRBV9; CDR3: ASSVRQGLDTQY
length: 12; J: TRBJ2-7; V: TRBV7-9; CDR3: ASSLAASGGPPH
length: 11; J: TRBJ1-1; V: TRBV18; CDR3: ASSADGNTEAF
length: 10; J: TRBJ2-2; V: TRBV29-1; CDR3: SVDRGTGELF
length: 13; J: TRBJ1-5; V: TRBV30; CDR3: AWSPRDRPNQPQH
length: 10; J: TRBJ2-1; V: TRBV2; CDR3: ASSEGYNEQF
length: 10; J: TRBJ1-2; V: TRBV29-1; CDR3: SVPQRNYGYT
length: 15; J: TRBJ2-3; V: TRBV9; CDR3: ASSPRGLAGYTDTQY
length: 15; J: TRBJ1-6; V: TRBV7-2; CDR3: ASSLVKRTSGNSPLH
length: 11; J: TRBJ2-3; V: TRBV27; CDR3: ASSWRGTDTQY
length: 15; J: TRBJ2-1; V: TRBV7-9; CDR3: ASSLPTGTYLGNEQF
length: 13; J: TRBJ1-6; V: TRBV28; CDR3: ASSLGTGVNSPLH
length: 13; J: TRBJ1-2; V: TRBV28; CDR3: ASSSPGQYGDGYT
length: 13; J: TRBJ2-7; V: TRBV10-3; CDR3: AISEGTSGSYEQY
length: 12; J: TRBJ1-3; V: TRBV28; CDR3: ASRSSDERNTIY
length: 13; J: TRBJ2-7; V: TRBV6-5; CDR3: ASRPLAGGDYEQY
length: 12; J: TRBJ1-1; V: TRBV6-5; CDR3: ASRGQMLDTEAF
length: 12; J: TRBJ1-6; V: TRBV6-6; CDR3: ASSSRDLSSPLH
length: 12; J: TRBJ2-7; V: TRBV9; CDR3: ASSPWTGDYEQY
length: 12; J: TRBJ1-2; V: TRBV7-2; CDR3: ASSQGISNYGYT
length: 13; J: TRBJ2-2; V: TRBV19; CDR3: ASSKSQTGRGELF
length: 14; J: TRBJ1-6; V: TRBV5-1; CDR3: ASSPVRRYYNSPLH
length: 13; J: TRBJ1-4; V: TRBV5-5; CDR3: ASSLVGRGREKLF
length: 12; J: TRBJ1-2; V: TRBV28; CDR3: ASSLAGNGYGYT
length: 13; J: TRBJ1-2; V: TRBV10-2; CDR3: ATKERDRANYGYT
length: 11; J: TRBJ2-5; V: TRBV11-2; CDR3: ASSSTGWETQY
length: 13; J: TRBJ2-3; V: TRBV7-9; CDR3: ASSLAAGIADTQY
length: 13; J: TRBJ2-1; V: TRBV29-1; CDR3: SLSHRDRNYNEQF
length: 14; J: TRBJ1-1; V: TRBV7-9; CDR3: ASSSGPGSLYTEAF
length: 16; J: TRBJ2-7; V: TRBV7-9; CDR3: ASSGVTSGTSRTYEQY
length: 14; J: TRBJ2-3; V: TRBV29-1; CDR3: SVERGLAGFTDTQY
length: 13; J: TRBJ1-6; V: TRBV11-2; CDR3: ASSLDGSNNSPLH
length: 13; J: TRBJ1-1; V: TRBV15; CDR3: ATSSSMTGGTEAF
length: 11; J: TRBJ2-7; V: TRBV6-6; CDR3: ASRAGKDYEQY
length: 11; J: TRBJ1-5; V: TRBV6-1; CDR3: ASSPGINQPQH
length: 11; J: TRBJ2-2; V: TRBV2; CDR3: ASSGSSTGELF
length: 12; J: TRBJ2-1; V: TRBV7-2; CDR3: ASSSGTSVNEQF
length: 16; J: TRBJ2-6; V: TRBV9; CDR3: ASSVGDTAYSGANVLT
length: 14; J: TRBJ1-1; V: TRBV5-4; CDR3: ASSSASRGRRTEAF
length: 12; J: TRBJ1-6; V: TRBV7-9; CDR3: ASSLDRYGIPLH
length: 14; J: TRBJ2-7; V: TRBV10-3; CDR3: AISESRIKRGYEQY
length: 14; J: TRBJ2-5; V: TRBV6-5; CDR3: ASSYSQREFVETQY
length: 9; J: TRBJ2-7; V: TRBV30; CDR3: AWSVGSEQY
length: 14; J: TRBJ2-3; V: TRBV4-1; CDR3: ASSQEQGERTDTQY
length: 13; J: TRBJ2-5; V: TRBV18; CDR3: ASSPETGPQETQY
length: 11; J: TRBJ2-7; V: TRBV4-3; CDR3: ASSLDRVREQY
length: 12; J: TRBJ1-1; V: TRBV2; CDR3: ASRAYQGNTEAF
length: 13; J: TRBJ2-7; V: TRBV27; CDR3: ASSGRLAGPYEQY
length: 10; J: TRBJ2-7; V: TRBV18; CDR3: ASSPEGYEQY
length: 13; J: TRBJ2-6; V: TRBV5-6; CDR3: ASSGAGTGANVLT
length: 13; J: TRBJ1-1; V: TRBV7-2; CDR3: ASSPTAGLNTEAF